Following are 29 T cell receptor beta chains from one sample sequenced in a study of graft-versus-host responses after intestinal transplantation. No antigen is known for these receptors. Generated by immunoSEQ multiplex PCR, the TCRdb table keeps only in-frame clones and is missing some. The profile shows about 99,000 clones, roughly 93% of them singletons. Source: unstimulated CD8+ T cells sorted from spleen or lymph node cells, taken before intestinal transplant. The origin of the receptors is a human donor who received an intestinal transplant.

J is TRBJ1-2 and V is TRBV29-1; D remains unclear. This CDR3 spans 15 amino acids. Germline V gene data show CDR1 as SQVTM and CDR2 as ANQGSEA. The V and J ends lost 4 bases and 0 bases respectively, with 15 bases between them. The DNA of the CDR3 is TGCAGCGTTGGAGACCAGGATAAGGCTAACTATGGCTACACCTTC. It is translated as CSVGDQDKANYGYTF.

The V call is TRBV7-6, the J call TRBJ2-1; 8 nucleotides line up with TRBD2. Germline lookup yields CDR1 SGHVS and CDR2 FNYEAQ. V was pared by 3 bases and J by 8 bases, with 6 bases of the junction left unmatched. The CDR3 runs to 14 residues. The CDR3: CASSLGGGFDEQFF. The CDR3 nucleotides read TGTGCCAGCAGCTTGGGCGGGGGGTTCGATGAGCAGTTCTTC.

The chain joins TRBV7-9 to TRBJ1-2; D gene uncertain. This CDR3 is built from 15 residues. Germline lookup yields CDR1 SEHNR and CDR2 FQNEAQ (reference sequence). Trimming pared 1 base from V and 4 bases from J, leaving 13 bases between. This CDR3 reads CASSLVVSETYGYTF. The CDR3, as DNA: TGTGCCAGCAGCTTAGTAGTATCAGAAACCTATGGCTACACCTTC.

The V and J genes are TRBV4-1 and TRBJ2-5; D gene ambiguous. The CDR3 consists of 15 residues. Deletions cut 1 base from V and 5 bases from J, with 14 bases between. CDR1 and CDR2 (germline): MGHRA, YSYEKL. CDR3 in amino acids: CASSQVLQPSETQYF. In nucleotides, the CDR3 is TGCGCCAGCAGCCAAGTTCTCCAGCCCTCCGAGACCCAGTACTTC.

The J gene is TRBJ2-1, the V gene TRBV29-1; 8 nucleotides align to TRBD2. V lost 4 bases, J lost 5 bases, and 10 bases stayed unmatched. Germline V lookup: CDR1 SQVTM, CDR2 ANQGSEA. There are 15 residues in the CDR3. The CDR3 DNA reads as TGCAGCGTTGCGGGTGGGCGGGGGGCACACAATGAGCAGTTCTTC. As protein: CSVAGGRGAHNEQFF.

J is TRBJ1-1 and V is TRBV4-1; a weak D match, TRBD1 (5 bases). This CDR3 spans 15 amino acids. V was cut by 8 bases and J by 4 bases, with 20 bases left in between. CDR1 MGHRA and CDR2 YSYEKL come from the germline V gene. The CDR3 reads CASGGYSGGPTEAFF. The CDR3 DNA reads TGCGCCAGCGGGGGGTATAGTGGGGGTCCCACTGAAGCTTTCTTT.

This clone was recorded once. The chain recombines TRBV15 with TRBJ2-2, with TRBD2 as a possible D gene (6 bases). Germline assignment: CDR1 LNHNV and CDR2 YYDKDF (reference sequence). V was trimmed by 6 bases and J by 4 bases, leaving 15 bases between them. This CDR3 region has 15 residues. CDR3 sequence: CATSTGTASTGELFF. Here the CDR3 DNA reads TGTGCCACCAGTACCGGGACTGCGAGCACCGGGGAGCTGTTTTTT. Filled out from reference TRBV15 and TRBJ2-2, the complete variable domain reads DAMVIQNPRYQVTQFGKPVTLSCSQTLNHNVMYWYQQKSSQAPKLLFHYYDKDFNNEADTPDNFQSRRPNTSFCFLDIRSPGLGDTAMYLCATSTGTASTGELFFGEGSRLTVL.

The chain joins TRBV7-6 to TRBJ1-1; D is ambiguous. The CDR3 is made up of 15 amino acids. Germline values: CDR1 SGHVS, CDR2 FNYEAQ. V lost 2 bases and J lost 1, with 11 bases in between. In DNA form, the CDR3 reads TGTGCCAGCAGCTTATCAGTGGGCACGAACACTGAAGCTTTCTTT. Encoded protein: CASSLSVGTNTEAFF.

The chain uses TRBV9 and TRBJ2-7; D uncertain. This CDR3 has 13 residues. The germline V and J ends were trimmed by 7 bases and 0 bases, with 11 bases remaining between them. The V gene's germline CDR1 is SGDLS and CDR2 YYNGEE. CDR3 in DNA: TGTGCCAGCCCGAAGAAAAGCTCCTACGAGCAGTACTTC. The encoded protein is CASPKKSSYEQYF. The full variable domain, in which reference TRBV9 and TRBJ2-7 provide the parts outside the CDR3, is DSGVTQTPKHLITATGQRVTLRCSPRSGDLSVYWYQQSLDQGLQFLIQYYNGEERAKGNILERFSAQQFPDLHSELNLSSLELGDSALYFCASPKKSSYEQYFGPGTRLTVT.

This clone was found once. V gene TRBV7-9 combines with J gene TRBJ2-7; either TRBD1 or TRBD2 may supply D (5 bases each). This CDR3 region has 16 residues. Germline V gene sequence: CDR1 SEHNR, CDR2 FQNEAQ (reference sequence). The ends were cut back, 5 bases at V and 5 bases at J, with 22 bases in the middle. The CDR3 here is CASSAHEGPAPHEQYF. The CDR3 coding sequence is TGTGCCAGCAGCGCCCACGAGGGACCTGCACCCCACGAGCAGTACTTC.

The chain recombines TRBV7-9 with TRBJ2-5; 14 bases align to TRBD2. This CDR3 has 17 amino acids. Unmatched junction bases numbered 10, after V lost 6 bases and J lost 4 bases. Germline loops: CDR1 SEHNR, CDR2 FQNEAQ (reference sequence). CDR3 protein: CASSFGLAGGRGETQYF. CDR3 coding DNA: TGTGCCAGCAGTTTTGGACTAGCGGGGGGCCGAGGAGAGACCCAGTACTTC.

Worth noting for this clone: Other DNA sequences from this sample encode an identical CDR3 as well. J is TRBJ2-2 and V is TRBV6-5; D unclear. The V and J ends lost 0 bases and 4 bases respectively, with 3 bases between them. The CDR3 consists of 13 residues. The germline CDR1 and CDR2 sequences are MNHEY and SVGAGI. CDR3 sequence (DNA): TGTGCCAGCAGTTACTCGCCCACCGGGGAGCTGTTTTTT. It encodes CASSYSPTGELFF.

Of note for this clone: One junction end disagrees with the germline gene, perhaps due to a read error. The chain employs TRBV7-2 and TRBJ1-1; D unclear. The CDR3 is made up of 11 amino acids. CDR1 and CDR2 (germline): SGHTA, FQGNSA. The DNA of the CDR3 is TGTGCCAGCAGTCCTCGGGAAACCGGCCCTTTT. Its protein product is CASSPRETGPF.

CDR3 amino acids: CASSFTGEKLFF. For the CDR3, the DNA is TGTGCCAGCAGCTTTACAGGGGAAAAACTGTTTTTT. J is TRBJ1-4 and V is TRBV7-8; tentatively, D is TRBD1 (6 bases). The CDR3 contains 12 residues. Germline V lookup: CDR1 SGHVS, CDR2 FQNEAQ. V lost 3 bases to trimming and J lost 8 bases, with 7 bases between them.

The chain carries TRBV19 and TRBJ1-3; D unresolved. The V and J ends lost 1 base and 2 bases respectively, with 9 bases between them. CDR3 length: 15 amino acids. Germline V gene lookup returns CDR1 LNHDA and CDR2 SQIVND (reference sequence). The chain's CDR3 is CASSIGSWAGNTIYF. The DNA for the CDR3 is TGTGCCAGTAGTATAGGTTCCTGGGCTGGAAACACCATATATTTT.

This clone was seen only a few times. The genes are TRBV5-6 and TRBJ1-2, with D uncertain. V was cut by 4 bases and J by 8 bases, with 15 bases left in between. Germline CDR1 reads SGHDT; CDR2 reads YYEEEE. This CDR3 comprises 13 residues. The CDR3 is CASSNRNDLGYTF. The CDR3 nucleotides are TGTGCCAGCAGCAATCGAAACGATTTAGGCTACACCTTC.

J is TRBJ2-2 and V is TRBV6-1, with D maybe TRBD2 (6 bases). Trimming took 6 bases from V and 3 from J, leaving 11 bases between them. The germline V gene encodes CDR1 MNHNS and CDR2 SASEGT. The CDR3 has 14 residues. CDR3: CASRGGAYTGELFF. CDR3 nucleotide sequence: TGTGCCAGCAGGGGCGGGGCCTACACCGGGGAGCTGTTTTTT.

This chain joins TRBV13 and TRBJ2-7; D may be TRBD2 (6 bases). CDR1 and CDR2 (germline): PRHDT, FYEKMQ (reference sequence). The CDR3 runs 15 residues. The V end lost 5 bases, the J end lost 3 bases, and 17 bases lay between the germline ends. CDR3 bases: TGTGCCAGCAGCCCCGGAGGGGTTTCCCGCTACGAGCAGTACTTC. Protein product: CASSPGGVSRYEQYF.

This clone was counted once. The V call is TRBV11-2, the J call TRBJ1-6; maybe TRBD1 (6 bases). Trimming cost V 1 base and J 12 bases, with 25 bases left between them. From germline, CDR1 is SGHAT and CDR2 FQNNGV. This CDR3 contains 18 residues. CDR3 in amino acids: CASSLATQGTGPLGPLHF. CDR3 DNA: TGTGCCAGCAGCTTAGCGACACAGGGTACGGGTCCTTTGGGACCCCTCCACTTT.

V is TRBV19 and J is TRBJ2-3, with TRBD2 as a possible D gene (7 bases). Germline V CDR1 and CDR2: LNHDA, SQIVND (reference sequence). Trimming took off 6 bases at V and 4 bases at J, with 11 bases between the two ends. This CDR3 has 13 amino acids. This chain's CDR3 is CASSGGRADTQYF. CDR3 DNA sequence: TGTGCCAGTAGCGGGGGGCGCGCAGATACGCAGTATTTT. Full variable domain (outside the CDR3, taken from reference TRBV19 and TRBJ2-3): DGGITQSPKYLFRKEGQNVTLSCEQNLNHDAMYWYRQDPGQGLRLIYYSQIVNDFQKGDIAEGYSVSREKKESFPLTVTSAQKNPTAFYLCASSGGRADTQYFGPGTRLTVL.

The chain is built from TRBV7-8 and TRBJ2-1; a possible D gene is TRBD2 (5 bases). The CDR3 is 12 residues long. V shed 10 bases and J shed 8 bases, with 15 bases lying between them. Germline CDR1 reads SGHVS; CDR2 reads FQNEAQ. The CDR3 nucleotides are TGTGCCACCGAGGGTCTACCCGATGAGCAGTTCTTC. This gives the protein CATEGLPDEQFF.

This clone was found once. The V and J genes are TRBV5-4 and TRBJ2-1; TRBD2 matches 11 bases. Trimming at V came to 3 bases and at J to 7 bases, leaving 12 bases not matched to a gene. Germline V gene sequence: CDR1 SGHNT, CDR2 YYREEE (reference sequence). The CDR3 has 17 amino acids. This CDR3 reads CASSSSVISGGANEQFF. In DNA, the CDR3 is TGTGCCAGCAGCTCCTCGGTCATTAGCGGGGGGGCAAATGAGCAGTTCTTC.

The chain couples TRBV2 to TRBJ2-1; 12 positions match TRBD2. V dropped 8 bases and J dropped 12; count of bases not matched to a gene: 8. Germline V gene sequence: CDR1 SNHLY, CDR2 FYNNEI. The CDR3 contains 13 residues. CDR3: CASGWTSGVLQFF. The CDR3 region has the DNA TGTGCCAGCGGGTGGACTAGCGGGGTTTTGCAGTTCTTC.

The genes are TRBV4-1 and TRBJ1-4; D unclear. From germline, CDR1 is MGHRA and CDR2 YSYEKL. The V and J ends lost 5 bases and 1 base respectively, with 11 bases between them. This CDR3 region has 15 residues. The CDR3 loop reads CASSSWRRTNEKLFF. CDR3 bases: TGCGCCAGCAGCTCCTGGCGAAGAACTAATGAAAAACTGTTTTTT.

The genes are TRBV9 and TRBJ2-5; 8 bases line up with TRBD2. CDR1 SGDLS and CDR2 YYNGEE come from the germline V gene. The trim removed 4 bases at V and 2 bases at J, leaving 7 bases unmatched. CDR3 length: 15 amino acids. The CDR3, as DNA: TGTGCCAGCAGCCACGGGGGGGGGCGTCAAGAGACCCAGTACTTC. Protein: CASSHGGGRQETQYF.

V usage is TRBV9 and J usage is TRBJ2-1; 10 positions agree with TRBD2. CDR1 and CDR2 from the germline V gene are SGDLS and YYNGEE. The CDR3 extends over 16 amino acids. V lost 4 bases to trimming and J lost 4 bases; unmatched junction nucleotides: 8. In nucleotides, the CDR3 is TGTGCCAGCAGCTCCGAGCGGGGGGGCACTTACAATGAGCAGTTCTTC. Protein sequence: CASSSERGGTYNEQFF.

The rearrangement links TRBV25-1 to TRBJ2-1; possibly TRBD2 for D (6 bases). Germline lookup yields CDR1 MGHDK and CDR2 SYGVNS. CDR3 length: 13 amino acids. V dropped 9 bases and J dropped 4 bases, with 13 bases sitting between them. The chain's CDR3 is CASLKAGYNEQFF. The CDR3 nucleotides are TGTGCCAGTCTTAAGGCGGGGTACAATGAGCAGTTCTTC. Full variable domain (remainder filled in from reference TRBV25-1 and TRBJ2-1): EADIYQTPRYLVIGTGKKITLECSQTMGHDKMYWYQQDPGMELHLIHYSYGVNSTEKGDLSSESTVSRIRTEHFPLTLESARPSHTSQYLCASLKAGYNEQFFGPGTRLTVL.

The chain links TRBV6-5 to TRBJ2-7; TRBD2 is a possible D gene (5 bases). The V end lost 5 bases, the J end lost 4 bases, and 12 bases lay between the germline ends. Per the germline V gene, CDR1 is MNHEY and CDR2 is SVGAGI. The CDR3 is 13 residues long. The DNA of the CDR3 is TGTGCCAGCAGTCTCGGACTGTCTTACGAGCAGTACTTC. Its protein is CASSLGLSYEQYF.

The V gene is TRBV4-1, the J gene TRBJ1-6, with a possible D match to TRBD1 (5 bases). Germline V lookup: CDR1 MGHRA, CDR2 YSYEKL. This CDR3 is 14 amino acids long. V was clipped by 7 bases and J by 9 bases, with 16 bases between them. CDR3 in DNA: TGCGCCAGCAACGTTCACCAGGGTTCTTCACCCCTCCACTTT. Translation: CASNVHQGSSPLHF.